This T cell receptor beta chain was profiled in a study of cytomegalovirus exposure and HLA in healthy donors. V was shortened by 6 bases and J by 4 bases, with 9 bases between the two germline ends. The CDR3 covers 12 residues. The germline gives CDR1 MNHNS, CDR2 SASEGT. The study ran its PCR with 60 Vbeta and 13 Jbeta primers. TCRdb's copy holds only in-frame clones and misses some; the assay was immunoSEQ multiplex PCR. Counted here are about 150,000 clones, 84% occurring once; the ten biggest clones make up around 4.8%. This chain links TRBV6-1 with TRBJ1-1; tentatively, D is TRBD1 (6 bases). The sequence was obtained from a man aged 18-30 years in good health and CMV-seronegative. The sequencing input was PBMCs. The CDR3 nucleotides read TGTGCCAGCAGCCAGGGGTTCACTGAAGCTTTCTTT. Translated, it gives CASSQGFTEAFF.